This TCR beta chain was profiled in a study of T cells in Graves' hyperthyroidism and ophthalmopathy. Germline assignment: CDR1 DFQATT and CDR2 SNEGSKA (reference sequence). Trimming took 5 bases from V and 1 from J, leaving 11 bases between them. The CDR3 covers 13 residues. This clonotype has more than one count but fewer than ten. RNA transcripts yielded amplified TCR beta CDR3 regions. HTBI primers were used for first-round RT-PCR of the TCR CDR3. TCRdb independently ran MiXCR on the multiplex PCR reads; one entry per CDR3 protein. This sample has 500,000 to 600,000 distinct CDR3 sequences; more than 45% occur once, and the top ten carry about 20%.

The TCR was taken from an adult woman with Graves' disease, either hyperthyroidism or ophthalmopathy (not recorded which). The rearrangement uses TRBV20-1 and TRBJ1-1, with D uncertain. The sequenced material came from peripheral blood or thyroid tissue (not recorded which). DNA for the CDR3: TGCAGTGCTGTAGGCCCGAAGAACACTGAAGCTTTCTTT. Translation gives CSAVGPKNTEAFF.